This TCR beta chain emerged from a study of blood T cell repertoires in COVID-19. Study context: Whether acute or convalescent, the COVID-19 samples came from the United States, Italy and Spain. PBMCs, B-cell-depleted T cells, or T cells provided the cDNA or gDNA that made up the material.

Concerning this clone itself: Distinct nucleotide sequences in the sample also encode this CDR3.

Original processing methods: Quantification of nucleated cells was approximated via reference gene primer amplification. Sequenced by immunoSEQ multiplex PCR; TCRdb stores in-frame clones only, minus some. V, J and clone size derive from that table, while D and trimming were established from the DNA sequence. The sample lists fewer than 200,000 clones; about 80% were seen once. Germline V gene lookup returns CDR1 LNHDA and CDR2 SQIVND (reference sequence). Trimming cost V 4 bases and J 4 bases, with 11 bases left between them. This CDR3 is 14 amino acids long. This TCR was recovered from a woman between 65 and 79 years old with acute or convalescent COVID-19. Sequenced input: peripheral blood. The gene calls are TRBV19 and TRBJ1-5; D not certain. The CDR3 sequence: CASSTGVGNQPQHF. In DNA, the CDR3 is TGTGCCAGTAGTACCGGGGTGGGGAATCAGCCCCAGCATTTT.